Below, 20 T cell receptor beta chains from the same sample are listed, as sequenced in a study of blood T cell repertoires in COVID-19. The repertoire was sequenced with immunoSEQ multiplex PCR; TCRdb's copy has only in-frame clones and lacks some. The sample consists of 200,000 to 300,000 clones, approximately 83% of them appearing once. The sequencing sample was made of peripheral blood. The receptors were sampled from a woman aged 25 to 39 who had recovered from COVID-19.

The chain has TRBV7-9 and TRBJ1-3, with TRBD1 as a possible D gene (6 bases). This CDR3 spans 14 amino acids. The V and J ends lost 8 bases and 0 bases respectively, with 11 bases between them. Looked up from germline, CDR1 is SEHNR and CDR2 is FQNEAQ (reference sequence). The CDR3: CASGPDSSGNTIYF. The CDR3 region has the DNA TGTGCCAGCGGTCCGGACAGCTCTGGAAACACCATATATTTT.

The V and J genes are TRBV12-3 or TRBV12-4 and TRBJ2-1, with D unresolved. This CDR3 has 12 residues. Trimming left V 6 bases short and J 5 bases short, with 8 bases between. The CDR3 spells CASRQIHNEQFF. In DNA, the CDR3 is TGTGCCAGCAGACAAATCCACAATGAGCAGTTCTTC.

The chain combines TRBV5-4 with TRBJ1-1; TRBD1 is a possible D gene (5 bases). The CDR3 covers 15 residues. With 0 bases removed from V and 0 bases from J, the gap between germline ends came to 9 bases. Germline loops: CDR1 SGHNT, CDR2 YYREEE (reference sequence). The CDR3 DNA is TGTGCCAGCAGCTTGGCGCAGGGCGTGAACACTGAAGCTTTCTTT. The encoded protein is CASSLAQGVNTEAFF.

The J gene is TRBJ2-7, the V gene TRBV6-1, with TRBD1 identical over 10 bases. With 3 bases clipped from V and 3 bases from J, the junction kept 5 bases outside the gene matches. Germline V gives CDR1 MNHNS, CDR2 SASEGT. The CDR3 runs 15 residues. CDR3 amino acids: CASSERDRGIYEQYF. CDR3 nucleotide sequence: TGTGCCAGCAGTGAGCGGGACAGGGGTATCTACGAGCAGTACTTC.

This chain links TRBV18 with TRBJ2-2; D gene uncertain. CDR1 is KGHSH, CDR2 LQKENI, per germline. V lost 4 bases to trimming and J lost 1 base, with 7 bases between them. The CDR3 is made up of 14 amino acids. This CDR3 is CASSLVRNTGELFF. CDR3 coding DNA: TGTGCCAGCTCACTAGTCCGGAACACCGGGGAGCTGTTTTTT.

This rearrangement joins TRBV7-9 to TRBJ2-1; D is possibly TRBD1 (6 bases). V lost 5 bases and J 10 bases, leaving 9 bases between the germline ends. This CDR3 is built from 11 residues. Germline V gene lookup returns CDR1 SEHNR and CDR2 FQNEAQ (reference sequence). CDR3 sequence: CASSLRGEQFF. The CDR3, as DNA: TGTGCCAGCAGCCTTAGGGGGGAGCAGTTCTTC.

The chain uses TRBV5-1 and TRBJ2-7, with 11 positions matching TRBD1. Germline V gene lookup returns CDR1 SGHRS and CDR2 YFSETQ. With V trimmed by 5 bases and J by 4 bases, 11 bases remained unmatched. The CDR3 contains 16 residues. CDR3 DNA: TGCGCCAGCAGTCCCCTCACCGGGACAGGGGGTTACGAGCAGTACTTC. It yields the protein CASSPLTGTGGYEQYF.

This chain connects TRBV19 to TRBJ1-1; a weak D match, TRBD1 (5 bases). The CDR3 loop spans 14 amino acids. Trimming cost V 5 bases and J 0 bases, with 10 bases left between them. The germline CDR1 and CDR2 sequences are LNHDA and SQIVND (reference sequence). In nucleotides, the CDR3 is TGTGCCAGTAGTTTGGGACTTATGAACACTGAAGCTTTCTTT. Translating gives CASSLGLMNTEAFF.

This chain links TRBV6-1 with TRBJ2-7; D may be TRBD1 (5 bases). This CDR3 contains 14 residues. Trimming removed 4 bases from V and 6 bases from J, with 16 bases in between. From germline, CDR1 is MNHNS and CDR2 SASEGT. The CDR3 spells CASSAASRVGEQYF. In DNA form, the CDR3 reads TGTGCCAGCAGTGCAGCAAGCAGGGTGGGCGAGCAGTACTTC.

V and J are TRBV18 and TRBJ2-5; 7 positions match TRBD2. This CDR3 has 16 residues. The V and J ends lost 3 bases and 3 bases, in that order; junction bases with no gene match: 10. Germline V lookup: CDR1 KGHSH, CDR2 LQKENI. The CDR3 region is CASSPTMQGGKETQYF. Here the CDR3 DNA reads TGTGCCAGCTCACCGACCATGCAGGGAGGGAAAGAGACCCAGTACTTC.

The chain joins TRBV9 to TRBJ2-1; 10 bases are shared with TRBD2. The CDR3 extends over 16 amino acids. With V trimmed by 0 bases and J by 9 bases, 9 bases remained unmatched. CDR1 is SGDLS, CDR2 YYNGEE, per germline. CDR3 DNA: TGTGCCAGCAGCGTAGCGGTGAGCGGGGGGGCCTTTGAGCAGTTCTTC. This translates into CASSVAVSGGAFEQFF.

The chain uses TRBV25-1 and TRBJ1-1, with 8 bases fitting TRBD1. The V gene's germline CDR1 is MGHDK and CDR2 SYGVNS. J was trimmed by 1 base and V by 3 bases; bases with no gene match: 4. This CDR3 has 15 amino acids. The chain's CDR3 is CASSDPTGGNTEAFF. In DNA form, the CDR3 reads TGTGCCAGCAGTGACCCTACAGGGGGGAACACTGAAGCTTTCTTT.

V usage is TRBV6-6 and J usage is TRBJ1-1; 7 nucleotides line up with TRBD1. V lost 7 bases to trimming and J lost 1 base; unmatched junction nucleotides: 9. The germline gives CDR1 MNHNY, CDR2 SVGAGI (reference sequence). The CDR3 runs 15 residues. The CDR3 region has the DNA TGTGCCAGCAATGAGGTTCAGGGGGAGAACACTGAAGCTTTCTTT. Amino acids: CASNEVQGENTEAFF.

This chain's CDR3 is CASSPIAGEATDTQYF. CDR3 DNA: TGTGCCAGCAGCCCTATAGCGGGGGAGGCCACAGATACGCAGTATTTT. V is TRBV9 and J is TRBJ2-3; 9 bases fit TRBD2. Losses at the gene ends were 4 bases for V and 2 bases for J; bases not matched to a gene: 8. Germline V lookup: CDR1 SGDLS, CDR2 YYNGEE. CDR3 size: 16 residues.

This chain links TRBV7-7 with TRBJ2-5, with 7 nucleotides matching TRBD2. The CDR3 has 14 residues. After removal of 1 base from V and 5 bases from J, the junction contained 4 bases not matched to a gene. CDR1 and CDR2 (germline): SSHAT, FNYEAQ (reference sequence). CDR3: CASSLDRGDETQYF. The CDR3 coding sequence is TGTGCCAGCAGCTTAGATCGGGGGGATGAGACCCAGTACTTC.

For this clone: The sample holds other DNA sequences that translate to the same CDR3. The chain is built from TRBV7-9 and TRBJ2-5; 7 nucleotides align to TRBD2. V lost 0 bases and J lost 2; bases outside the gene matches: 0. Germline CDR1 SEHNR, CDR2 FQNEAQ (reference sequence). The CDR3 loop spans 14 amino acids. CDR3 bases: TGTGCCAGCAGCTTAGCGCGGGGGCAAGAGACCCAGTACTTC. Its protein product is CASSLARGQETQYF.

This clone was counted once. This chain joins TRBV24-1 and TRBJ1-2; tentative D call: TRBD1 (5 bases). From germline, CDR1 is KGHDR and CDR2 SFDVKD. The CDR3 contains 12 residues. V gave up 2 bases and J gave up 7 bases, with 7 bases separating them. In DNA, the CDR3 is TGTGCCACCAGTGATTCTGGGGCTGGCTACACCTTC. Translation: CATSDSGAGYTF.

This clone was recorded once. The chain combines TRBV10-3 with TRBJ1-1; no clear D. The CDR3 extends over 14 amino acids. Germline V gives CDR1 ENHRY, CDR2 SYGVKD. V lost 2 bases and J 0 bases, leaving 7 bases between the germline ends. The CDR3 region is CAISEALMNTEAFF. As DNA, the CDR3 is TGTGCCATCAGTGAGGCGTTAATGAACACTGAAGCTTTCTTT.

CDR3 in amino acids: CATLPGLGYTF. CDR3 in DNA: TGTGCCACCCTACCGGGACTTGGCTACACCTTC. The chain couples TRBV21-1 to TRBJ1-2. TRBV21-1 is a known pseudogene. CDR3 length: 11 residues.

The J gene is TRBJ1-2, the V gene TRBV9; maybe TRBD1 (5 bases). CDR1 is SGDLS, CDR2 YYNGEE, per germline. The CDR3 loop spans 14 amino acids. V was cut by 1 base and J by 2 bases, with 9 bases left in between. The CDR3 nucleotides are TGTGCCAGCAGCGTACAGGGAGGGAACTATGGCTACACCTTC. Amino acids: CASSVQGGNYGYTF.